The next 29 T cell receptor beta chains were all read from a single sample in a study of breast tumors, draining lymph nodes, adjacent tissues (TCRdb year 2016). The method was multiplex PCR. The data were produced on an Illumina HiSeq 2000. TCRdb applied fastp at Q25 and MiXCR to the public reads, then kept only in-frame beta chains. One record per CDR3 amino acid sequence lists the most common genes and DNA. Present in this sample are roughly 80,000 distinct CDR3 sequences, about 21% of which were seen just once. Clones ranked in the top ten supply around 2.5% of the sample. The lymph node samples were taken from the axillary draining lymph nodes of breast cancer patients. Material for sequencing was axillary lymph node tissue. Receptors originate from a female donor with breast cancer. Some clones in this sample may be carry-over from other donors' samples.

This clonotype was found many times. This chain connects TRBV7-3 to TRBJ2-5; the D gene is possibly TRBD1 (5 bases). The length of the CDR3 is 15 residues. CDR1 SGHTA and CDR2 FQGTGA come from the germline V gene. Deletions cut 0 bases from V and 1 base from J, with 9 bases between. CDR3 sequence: CASSLTNRPQETQYF. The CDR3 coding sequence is TGTGCCAGCAGCTTAACGAACAGGCCCCAAGAGACCCAGTACTTC.

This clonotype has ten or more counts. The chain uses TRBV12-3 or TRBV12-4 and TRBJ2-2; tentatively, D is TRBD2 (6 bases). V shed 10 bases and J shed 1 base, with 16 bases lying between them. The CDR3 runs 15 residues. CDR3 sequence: CATTLTSVNTGELFF. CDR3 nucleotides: TGTGCCACCACCTTGACTAGTGTGAACACCGGGGAGCTGTTTTTT.

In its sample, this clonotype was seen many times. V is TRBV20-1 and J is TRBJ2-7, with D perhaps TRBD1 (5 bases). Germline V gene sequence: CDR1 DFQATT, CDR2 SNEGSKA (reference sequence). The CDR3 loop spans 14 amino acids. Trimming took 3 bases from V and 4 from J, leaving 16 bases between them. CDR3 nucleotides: TGCAGTGCTAGGGAGCGATCCAGGGCGTACGAGCAGTACTTC. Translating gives CSARERSRAYEQYF.

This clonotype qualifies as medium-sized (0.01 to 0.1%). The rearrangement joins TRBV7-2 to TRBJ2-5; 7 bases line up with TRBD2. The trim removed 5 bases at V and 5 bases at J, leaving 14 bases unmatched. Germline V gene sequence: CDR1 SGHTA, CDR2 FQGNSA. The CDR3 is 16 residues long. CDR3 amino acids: CASSPYRGGAGETQYF. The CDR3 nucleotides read TGTGCCAGCAGCCCATATCGTGGGGGAGCGGGGGAGACCCAGTACTTC.

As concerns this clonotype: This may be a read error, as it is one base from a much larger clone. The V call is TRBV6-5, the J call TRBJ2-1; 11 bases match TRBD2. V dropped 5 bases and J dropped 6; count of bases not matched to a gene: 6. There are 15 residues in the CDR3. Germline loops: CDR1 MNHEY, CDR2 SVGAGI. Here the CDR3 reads CASSRLAGRLNEQFF. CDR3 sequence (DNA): TGTGCCAGCAGTCGACTAGCGGGAAGACTCAATGAGCAGTTCTTC.

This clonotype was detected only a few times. The CDR3 bases are TGTGCCAGTAGTATAAGGGGACAGCTAAAAGAGACCCAGTACTTC. Residues: CASSIRGQLKETQYF. This chain uses TRBV19 with TRBJ2-5; 7 bases are a match to TRBD1. CDR3 size: 15 residues. The V and J ends lost 2 bases and 3 bases, in that order; junction bases with no gene match: 6. Germline loops: CDR1 LNHDA, CDR2 SQIVND (reference sequence).

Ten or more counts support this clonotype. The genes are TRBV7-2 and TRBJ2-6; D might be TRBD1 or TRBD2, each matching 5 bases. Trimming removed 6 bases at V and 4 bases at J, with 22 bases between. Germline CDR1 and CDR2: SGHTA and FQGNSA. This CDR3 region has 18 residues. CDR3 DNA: TGTGCCAGCAGTAATACTGGGTCCTGGGGGTTGGGGGCCAACGTCCTGACTTTC. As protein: CASSNTGSWGLGANVLTF.

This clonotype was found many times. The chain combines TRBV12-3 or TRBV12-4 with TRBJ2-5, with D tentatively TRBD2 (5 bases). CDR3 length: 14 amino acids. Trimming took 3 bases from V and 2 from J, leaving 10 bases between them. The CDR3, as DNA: TGTGCCAGCAGTTTTCGGCGGGTACAAGAGACCCAGTACTTC. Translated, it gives CASSFRRVQETQYF.

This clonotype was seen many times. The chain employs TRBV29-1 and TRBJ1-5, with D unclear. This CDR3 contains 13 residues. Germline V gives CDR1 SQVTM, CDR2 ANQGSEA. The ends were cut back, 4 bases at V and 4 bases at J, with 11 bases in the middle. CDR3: CSVVMDGNQPQHF. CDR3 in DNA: TGCAGCGTTGTGATGGACGGTAATCAGCCCCAGCATTTT. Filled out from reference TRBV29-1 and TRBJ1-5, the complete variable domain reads SAVISQKPSRDICQRGTSLTIQCQVDSQVTMMFWYRQQPGQSLTLIATANQGSEATYESGFVIDKFPISRPNLTFSTLTVSNMSPEDSSIYLCSVVMDGNQPQHFGDGTRLSIL.

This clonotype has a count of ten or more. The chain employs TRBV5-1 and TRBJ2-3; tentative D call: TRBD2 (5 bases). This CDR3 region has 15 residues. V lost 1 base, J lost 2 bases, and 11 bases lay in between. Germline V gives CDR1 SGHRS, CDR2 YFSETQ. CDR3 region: CASSLQISVTDTQYF. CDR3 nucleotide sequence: TGCGCCAGCAGCTTGCAGATTAGCGTCACAGATACGCAGTATTTT.

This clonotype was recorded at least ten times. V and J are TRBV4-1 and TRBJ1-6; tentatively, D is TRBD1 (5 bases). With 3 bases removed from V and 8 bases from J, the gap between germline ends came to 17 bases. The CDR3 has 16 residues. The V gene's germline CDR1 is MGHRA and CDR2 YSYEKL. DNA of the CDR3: TGCGCCAGCAGCCAGGTTGCGACGGGACTGGATTCACCCCTCCACTTT. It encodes CASSQVATGLDSPLHF.

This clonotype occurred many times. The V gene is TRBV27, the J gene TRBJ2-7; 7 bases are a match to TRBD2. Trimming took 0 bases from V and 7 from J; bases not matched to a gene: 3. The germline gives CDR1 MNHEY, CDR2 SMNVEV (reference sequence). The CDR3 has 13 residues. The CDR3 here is CASSLSGGVEQYF. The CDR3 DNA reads TGTGCCAGCAGTTTATCGGGGGGGGTTGAGCAGTACTTC.

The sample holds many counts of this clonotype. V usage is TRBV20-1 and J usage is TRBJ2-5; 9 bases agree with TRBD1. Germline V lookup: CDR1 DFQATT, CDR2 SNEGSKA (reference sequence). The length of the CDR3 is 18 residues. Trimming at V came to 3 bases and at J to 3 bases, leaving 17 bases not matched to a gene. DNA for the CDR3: TGCAGTGCTAGTCGGCCTAGGTACAGGGGGCGGTTAGAAGAGACCCAGTACTTC. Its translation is CSASRPRYRGRLEETQYF.

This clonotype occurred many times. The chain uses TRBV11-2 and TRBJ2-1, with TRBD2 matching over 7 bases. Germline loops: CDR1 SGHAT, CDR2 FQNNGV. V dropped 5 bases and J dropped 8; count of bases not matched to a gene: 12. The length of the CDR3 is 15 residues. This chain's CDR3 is CASSATGGLVDEQFF. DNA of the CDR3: TGTGCCAGCAGCGCCACGGGGGGTCTGGTCGATGAGCAGTTCTTC.

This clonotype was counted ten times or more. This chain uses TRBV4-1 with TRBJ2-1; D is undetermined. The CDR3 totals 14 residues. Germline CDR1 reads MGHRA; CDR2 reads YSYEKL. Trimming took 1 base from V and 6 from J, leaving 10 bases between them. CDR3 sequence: CASSQGPHPNEQFF. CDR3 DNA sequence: TGCGCCAGCAGCCAAGGTCCACACCCCAATGAGCAGTTCTTC.

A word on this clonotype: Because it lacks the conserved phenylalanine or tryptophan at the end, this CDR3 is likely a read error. CDR3 DNA: TGTGCCAGCAGCTCGACAGGGAGTTCCTACGAGCAGTACTCC. Translation gives CASSSTGSSYEQYS. The chain links TRBV7-2 to TRBJ2-7; TRBD1 aligns across 7 bases. Germline CDR1 is SGHTA and CDR2 is FQGNSA. The CDR3 runs to 14 residues. The V gene end was trimmed by 4 bases and the J gene end by 1 base; junction bases not matched to a gene: 4.

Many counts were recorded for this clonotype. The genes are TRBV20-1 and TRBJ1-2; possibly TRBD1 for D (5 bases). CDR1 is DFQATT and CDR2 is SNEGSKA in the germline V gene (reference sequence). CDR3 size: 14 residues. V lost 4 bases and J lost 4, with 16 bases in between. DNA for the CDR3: TGCAGTGCTACCGGGACCGCCGCGGCCTATGGCTACACCTTC. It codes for CSATGTAAAYGYTF.

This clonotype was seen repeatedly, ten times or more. The CDR3 sequence is CASSSWPGINYGYTF. The CDR3 DNA reads TGTGCCAGCAGCTCCTGGCCGGGGATAAACTATGGCTACACCTTC. The chain employs TRBV11-2 and TRBJ1-2; D not resolved. Per germline, CDR1 SGHAT and CDR2 FQNNGV. This CDR3 has 15 residues. V was trimmed by 4 bases and J by 2 bases, leaving 14 bases between them.

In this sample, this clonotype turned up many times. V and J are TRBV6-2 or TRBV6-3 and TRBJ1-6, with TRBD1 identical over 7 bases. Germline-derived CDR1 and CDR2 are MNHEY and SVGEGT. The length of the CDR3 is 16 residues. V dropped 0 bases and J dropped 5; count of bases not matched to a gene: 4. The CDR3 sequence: CASSYSRDSNNSPLHF. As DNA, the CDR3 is TGTGCCAGCAGTTACTCGAGGGACAGCAATAATTCACCCCTCCACTTT.

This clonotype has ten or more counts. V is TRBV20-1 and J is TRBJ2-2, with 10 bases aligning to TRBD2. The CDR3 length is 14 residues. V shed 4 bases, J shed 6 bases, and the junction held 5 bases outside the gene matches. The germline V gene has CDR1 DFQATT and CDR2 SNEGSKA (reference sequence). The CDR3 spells CSATSGSHAGELFF. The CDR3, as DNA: TGCAGTGCTACTAGCGGGAGCCACGCCGGGGAGCTGTTTTTT.

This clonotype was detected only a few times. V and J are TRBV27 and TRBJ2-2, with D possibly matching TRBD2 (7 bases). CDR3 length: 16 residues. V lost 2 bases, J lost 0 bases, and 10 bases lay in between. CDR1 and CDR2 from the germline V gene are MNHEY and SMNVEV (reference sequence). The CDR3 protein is CASSLRRGPNTGELFF. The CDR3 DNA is TGTGCCAGCAGTTTAAGGCGGGGGCCGAACACCGGGGAGCTGTTTTTT.

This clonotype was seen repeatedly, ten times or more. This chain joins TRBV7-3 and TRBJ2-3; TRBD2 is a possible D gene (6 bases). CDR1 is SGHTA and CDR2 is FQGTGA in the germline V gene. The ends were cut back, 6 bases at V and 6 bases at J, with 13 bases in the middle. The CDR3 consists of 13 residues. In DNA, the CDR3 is TGTGCCAGCAGTCTGTCCCGGGGGGATACGCAGTATTTT. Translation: CASSLSRGDTQYF.

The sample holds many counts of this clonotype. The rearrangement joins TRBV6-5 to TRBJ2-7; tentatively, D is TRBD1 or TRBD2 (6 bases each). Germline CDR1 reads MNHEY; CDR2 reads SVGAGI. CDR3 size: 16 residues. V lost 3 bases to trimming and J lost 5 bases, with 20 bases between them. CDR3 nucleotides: TGTGCCAGCAGTTATGGCCCGGGGGCGCTTACGGACGAGCAGTACTTC. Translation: CASSYGPGALTDEQYF.

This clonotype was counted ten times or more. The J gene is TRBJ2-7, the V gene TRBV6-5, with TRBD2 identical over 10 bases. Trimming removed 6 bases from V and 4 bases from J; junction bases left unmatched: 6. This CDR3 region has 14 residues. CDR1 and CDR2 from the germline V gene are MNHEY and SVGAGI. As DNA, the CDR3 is TGTGCCAGCAGCCCACGGACTAGCGGTTACGAGCAGTACTTC. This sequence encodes CASSPRTSGYEQYF.

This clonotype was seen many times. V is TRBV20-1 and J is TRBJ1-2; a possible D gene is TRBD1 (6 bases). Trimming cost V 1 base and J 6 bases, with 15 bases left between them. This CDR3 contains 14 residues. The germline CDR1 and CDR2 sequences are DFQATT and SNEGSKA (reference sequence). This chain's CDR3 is CSARGRGTRDGYTF. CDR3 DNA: TGCAGTGCTAGAGGGAGGGGGACTCGTGATGGCTACACCTTC.

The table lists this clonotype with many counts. The CDR3 is CASSQGPGNEQFF. CDR3 nucleotide sequence: TGTGCCAGCAGCCAGGGCCCGGGGAATGAGCAGTTCTTC. The chain combines TRBV2 with TRBJ2-1; either TRBD1 or TRBD2 may supply D (5 bases each). This CDR3 spans 13 amino acids. Germline values: CDR1 SNHLY, CDR2 FYNNEI. Trimming removed 6 bases at V and 7 bases at J, with 13 bases between.

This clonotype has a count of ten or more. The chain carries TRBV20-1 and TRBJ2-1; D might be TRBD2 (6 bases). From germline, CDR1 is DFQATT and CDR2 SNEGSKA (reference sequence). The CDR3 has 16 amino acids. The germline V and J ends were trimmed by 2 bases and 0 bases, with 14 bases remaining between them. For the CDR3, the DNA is TGCAGTGCTAGATTGGCGGGGCAAAGCTCCTACAATGAGCAGTTCTTC. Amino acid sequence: CSARLAGQSSYNEQFF.

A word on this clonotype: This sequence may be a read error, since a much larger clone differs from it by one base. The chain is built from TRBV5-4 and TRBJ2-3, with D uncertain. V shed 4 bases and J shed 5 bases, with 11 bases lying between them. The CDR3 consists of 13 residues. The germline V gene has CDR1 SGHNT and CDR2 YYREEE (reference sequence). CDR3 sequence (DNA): TGTGCCAGCAGCCCCAAACTACTAGATACGCAGTATTTT. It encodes CASSPKLLDTQYF.

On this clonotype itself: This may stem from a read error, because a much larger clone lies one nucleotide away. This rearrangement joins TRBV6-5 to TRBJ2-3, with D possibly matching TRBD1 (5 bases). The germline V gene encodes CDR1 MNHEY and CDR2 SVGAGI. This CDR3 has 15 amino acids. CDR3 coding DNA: TGTGCCAGCAGTTACCAAAGGGGAACCACAGATACGCGGTATTTT. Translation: CASSYQRGTTDTRYF.